This T cell receptor (beta chain) derives from a study of T cell responses to AZD1222 COVID-19 vaccine. Findings of the study overall: Among AZD1222 vaccinees, only 5 or 6 were seropositive at baseline. None of the repertoires were sampled until the peak T cell response had passed. Dominant CD4 TCR responses targeted spike regions 160-218 and 743-854.

Measured with immunoSEQ multiplex PCR; TCRdb has only the in-frame clones, and not every one. Found here are 100,000 to 130,000 clones, around nine tenths of them singletons; the top ten hold roughly 3%. The ends were cut back, 6 bases at V and 5 bases at J, with 8 bases in the middle. CDR1 and CDR2 from the germline V gene are MNHNY and SVGAGI (reference sequence). The length of the CDR3 is 11 residues. A note on this clone: Its antigen remains unknown.

The V and J genes are TRBV6-6 and TRBJ2-7, with a possible D match to TRBD2 (5 bases). This clonotype was obtained from an adult in good health. This material consisted of peripheral blood, taken on day 0 of MenACWY control vaccination. As DNA, the CDR3 is TGTGCCAGCAGGAGGGTCGACGAGCAGTACTTC. It translates to CASRRVDEQYF.